Ten or more counts support the clone carrying this T cell receptor (beta chain). Antigen: not known. This specimen belongs to a study of CD8 T cells in ankylosing spondylitis. Germline loops: CDR1 MDHEN, CDR2 SYDVKM. Trimming left V 7 bases short and J 1 base short, with 13 bases between. CDR3 length equals 14 residues. The authors made TCR beta libraries by quantitative 5'-RACE with molecular barcodes. TCRdb re-derived calls from the 5' RACE reads in MiXCR, one entry per CDR3 protein. The profile shows about 210,000 distinct CDR3 sequences, 8% to 10% of them singletons. Whole-study findings and limits: In synovial fluid and blood from reactive arthritis, some motif variants were previously reported. Researchers reportedly found disease-linked clones significantly enriched in matched ankylosing spondylitis synovial fluid.

The rearrangement uses TRBV28 and TRBJ1-1, with D unresolved. The sequenced sample consisted of blood, either unsorted or a sorted T cell fraction (not recorded which). This TCR derives from a female donor with ankylosing spondylitis or in good health (not recorded which). CDR3 in amino acids: CASNPIHPNTEAFF. Written as DNA, the CDR3 is TGTGCCAGCAACCCGATACACCCGAACACTGAAGCTTTCTTT. Drawing the rest from reference TRBV28 and TRBJ1-1, the complete variable domain is DVKVTQSSRYLVKRTGEKVFLECVQDMDHENMFWYRQDPGLGLRLIYFSYDVKMKEKGDIPEGYSVSREKKERFSLILESASTNQTSMYLCASNPIHPNTEAFFGQGTRLTVV.